This T cell receptor (beta chain) appears in the sequencing data of a study of T cell responses to AZD1222 COVID-19 vaccine. The study, taken as a whole, reports: White British ancestry dominated among donors, who included more females, and clonal diversity was possibly underestimated.

Sequencing used immunoSEQ multiplex PCR; TCRdb keeps in-frame clones, though not all of them. Of fewer than 180,000 clones in the sample, under 95% were seen once. Turning to this clone: Its antigen is not identified.

The receptor comes from an adult who received the AZD1222 COVID-19 vaccine. Material: peripheral blood, obtained 28 days after the second AZD1222 dose.

The CDR3 region has the DNA TGTGCCAGTGCCAACAAGGGGTACACTGAAGCTTTCTTT. Its translation is CASANKGYTEAFF. The V call is TRBV19, the J call TRBJ1-1; TRBD1 is a possible D gene (5 bases). Germline loops: CDR1 LNHDA, CDR2 SQIVND (reference sequence). V dropped 8 bases and J dropped 3 bases, with 13 bases sitting between them. The CDR3 covers 13 residues.